These T cell receptor beta chains were read from a single sample in a study of blood T cell repertoires in COVID-19. The assay was immunoSEQ multiplex PCR, and TCRdb's table has in-frame clones only and misses some. In the table there are 85,000 to 120,000 clones, roughly four fifths of which are singletons. Source material: peripheral blood. The origin of the receptors is a man aged 35-49 years with active or convalescent COVID-19. Each CDR3 is given with its conserved first and last residue. The order of the fields is J gene, D gene, clone size, V gene, CDR3 DNA, CDR3 protein. A D gene is named only where the DNA matches it firmly. Size values are once, few and many counts, or a class for expanded clones, and some rows have none.

TRBJ1-3 TRBD1 - TRBV6-5 TGTGCCAGCACCGAGGACAGGGGGAAGGGAAACACCATATATTTT CASTEDRGKGNTIYF
TRBJ2-7 - - TRBV6-5 TGTGCCAGCAGCGGGGGTTGGAGGGAAGACGAGCAGTACTTC CASSGGWREDEQYF
TRBJ1-2 TRBD1 - TRBV4-3 TGCGCCAGCAGCCAAGATGCACCGGGACAGGGCAACTATGGCTACACCTTC CASSQDAPGQGNYGYTF
TRBJ2-3 - - TRBV24-1 TGTGCCACCAGTGATTCGGGGTTTACAGATACGCAGTATTTT CATSDSGFTDTQYF
TRBJ2-1 - - TRBV9 TGTGCCAGCAGCGCCTTAACATCACAGGGCCTCAATGAGCAGTTCTTC CASSALTSQGLNEQFF
TRBJ2-2 TRBD1 - TRBV18 TGTGCCAGCTCTCCGAGAGCCCCAGGGGGCACCGGGGAGCTGTTTTTT CASSPRAPGGTGELFF
TRBJ1-3 - - TRBV7-2 TGTGCCAGCAGCTTAGAGGGGCCACTAAGCCCTGGAAACACCATATATTTT CASSLEGPLSPGNTIYF
TRBJ2-2 TRBD2 - TRBV10-3 TGTGCCATCAGCGGGACTAGCGGCCCCACCGGGGAGCTGTTTTTT CAISGTSGPTGELFF
TRBJ1-4 TRBD1 - TRBV7-9 TGTGCCAGCAGCTTAGCGGGGGGACAGGCGGATGAAAAACTGTTTTTT CASSLAGGQADEKLFF
TRBJ1-1 TRBD1 - TRBV14 TGTGCCAGCAGCCCCAAGACAGGGGGCAACACTGAAGCTTTCTTT CASSPKTGGNTEAFF
TRBJ1-6 - - TRBV3-1/TRBV3-2 TGTGCCAGCAGCCAAGGGGCGGGAGGGTCACCCCTCCACTTT CASSQGAGGSPLHF
TRBJ1-2 TRBD1 - TRBV19 TGTGCCAGTAGTCCCACCCCAGGGACAGGGGCGTATGACTACACCTTC CASSPTPGTGAYDYTF
TRBJ1-4 - once TRBV6-5 TGTGCCAGCAGCCGGGTCTTTAATGAAAAACTGTTTTTT CASSRVFNEKLFF
TRBJ1-5 - - TRBV4-3 TGCGCCAGCAGCCAAGCTACAGGGCTGAATCAGCCCCAGCATTTT CASSQATGLNQPQHF
TRBJ2-7 TRBD2 - TRBV10-3 TGTGCCATCAGAGCGGGGGGGCCGGGGGAGCAGTACTTC CAIRAGGPGEQYF
TRBJ1-1 - - TRBV9 TGTGCCAGCTCTACCGGGGGGATCACTGAAGCTTTCTTT CASSTGGITEAFF
TRBJ2-7 - - TRBV7-3 TGTGCCAGCAGCCTCGGGATAGCGTACGAGCAGTACTTC CASSLGIAYEQYF
TRBJ2-5 - - TRBV6-2/TRBV6-3 TGTGCCAGCAGTACGAATCAGGGGCGAGAGACCCAGTACTTC CASSTNQGRETQYF
TRBJ2-7 - - TRBV7-2 TGTGCCAGCATGGTACAGGGAGGGTCTTACGAGCAGTACTTC CASMVQGGSYEQYF
TRBJ1-2 - - TRBV19 TGTGCCAGTAAAACAGGGTCCGAATCATATGGCTACACCTTC CASKTGSESYGYTF
TRBJ2-7 TRBD2 - TRBV6-5 TGTGCCAGTCGAATCAGCGGGACCTCCTACGAGCAGTACTTC CASRISGTSYEQYF
TRBJ2-2 - - TRBV11-2 TGTGCCAGCAGCGTGGTAGGAGGAGACACCGGGGAGCTGTTTTTT CASSVVGGDTGELFF
TRBJ1-4 - - TRBV11-2 TGTGCCAGCAGCCCCAGGGGTAATGAAAAACTGTTTTTT CASSPRGNEKLFF
TRBJ1-2 TRBD1 - TRBV5-4 TGTGCCAGCAGCTCAGGACAGGCCGCGACCTATGGCTACACCTTC CASSSGQAATYGYTF
TRBJ2-5 - - TRBV5-1 TGCGCCAGCAGCTTGGCCCCTCGGGGGGCTATAAAAGAGACCCAGTACTTC CASSLAPRGAIKETQYF
TRBJ2-2 - - TRBV7-3 TGTGCCAGCAGCCCCAGACAGTTAGACACCGGGGAGCTGTTTTTT CASSPRQLDTGELFF
TRBJ2-5 - - TRBV7-2 TGTGCCAGCAGCTCCGGAGGCCGGCAAGAGACCCAGTACTTC CASSSGGRQETQYF
TRBJ2-7 - - TRBV13 TGTGCCAGCAGCCCGAGGGACTTGGGCTACGAGCAGTACTTC CASSPRDLGYEQYF
TRBJ2-7 - once TRBV12-3/TRBV12-4 TGTGCCAGCAGCCTAAAAAACGAGCAGTACTTC CASSLKNEQYF
TRBJ1-2 TRBD1 - TRBV5-5 TGTGCCAGCAGCTTGGAGGGACAGAGGAAAGGCTACACCTTC CASSLEGQRKGYTF
TRBJ2-7 - - TRBV5-1 TGCGCCAGCAGCGCGCAGGGGACCTACGAGCAGTACTTC CASSAQGTYEQYF
TRBJ2-3 - - TRBV12-3/TRBV12-4 TGTGCCATCCAGGGCGGGGTTGCAGATACGCAGTATTTT CAIQGGVADTQYF
TRBJ2-5 - few TRBV18 TGTGCCAGCTCACCACAGAACACAGACCAAGAGACCCAGTACTTC CASSPQNTDQETQYF
TRBJ1-1 - - TRBV19 TGTGCCAGTAGTATAGATATAACAGTGAACACTGAAGCTTTCTTT CASSIDITVNTEAFF
TRBJ1-2 - - TRBV4-1 TGCGCCAGCAGCCATACCCCTGAGGGATATGGCTACACCTTC CASSHTPEGYGYTF
TRBJ1-6 TRBD1 - TRBV5-4 TGTGCCAGCAGCCTGGGACAGGGTGATTCACCCCTCCACTTT CASSLGQGDSPLHF
TRBJ1-5 - once TRBV24-1 TGTGCCACCAGTCGGGCGGGGGACAATCAGCCCCAGCATTTT CATSRAGDNQPQHF
TRBJ1-5 - - TRBV19 TGTGCCAGTAGTATTCCAGGCTCCAATCAGCCCCAGCATTTT CASSIPGSNQPQHF
TRBJ1-3 - - TRBV7-9 TGTGCCAGCAGCTTAGACAGCGGCTCCGGAAACACCATATATTTT CASSLDSGSGNTIYF
TRBJ2-1 TRBD2 - TRBV5-4 TGTGCCAGCAGCTTGGCAGCGGGGTTATCTTACAATGAGCAGTTCTTC CASSLAAGLSYNEQFF
TRBJ1-4 - - TRBV6-5 TGTGCCACACCCGTCCGGGACACCGCTAATGAAAAACTGTTTTTT CATPVRDTANEKLFF
TRBJ2-7 - once TRBV19 TGTGCCAGTAGTATGGGGGGAGGCCGGGGGATTACCTACGAGCAGTACTTC CASSMGGGRGITYEQYF
TRBJ2-7 TRBD1 - TRBV5-6 TGTGCCAGCAGCTCCGGACAGGCCAACTACGAGCAGTACTTC CASSSGQANYEQYF
TRBJ2-7 TRBD1 - TRBV4-1 TGCGCCAGCAGCCAAGATCAGGGGACAGGGGTCGAGCAGTACTTC CASSQDQGTGVEQYF
TRBJ1-1 - - TRBV3-1/TRBV3-2 TGTGCCAGCAGCCTACGGGGTGCGAACACTGAAGCTTTCTTT CASSLRGANTEAFF
TRBJ1-4 - few TRBV2 TGTGCCAGCAGTGAATCGTCAGGAAGGGAAAAACTGTTTTTT CASSESSGREKLFF
TRBJ2-3 TRBD2 - TRBV5-1 TGCGCCAGCAGCTTATCTAGCGGGGGGGCCACAGATACGCAGTATTTT CASSLSSGGATDTQYF
TRBJ1-1 - - TRBV25-1 TGTGCCAGCAGTGAAGCGACACCAGGGGTGATAGCTTTCTTT CASSEATPGVIAFF
TRBJ1-2 TRBD1 - TRBV2 TGTGCCAGCAGCCAACCAAGGGACAGGAACCTATATGGCTACACCTTC CASSQPRDRNLYGYTF
TRBJ1-1 TRBD1 - TRBV29-1 TGCAGCGCGAAGACAGGGGTGAACACTGAAGCTTTCTTT CSAKTGVNTEAFF
TRBJ2-7 TRBD1 few TRBV12-5 TGTGCTAGTGGTTTGGTAATTAAGGACAGGTCCTACGAGCAGTACTTC CASGLVIKDRSYEQYF
TRBJ2-2 TRBD1 once TRBV18 TGTGCCAGCTCACCATCACAGGGGGCGCCCTACACCGGGGAGCTGTTTTTT CASSPSQGAPYTGELFF
TRBJ1-4 TRBD1 - TRBV15 TGTGCCACCAGCCAATTTGGGACAGGGCTCGATCCGGGTGAAAAACTGTTTTTT CATSQFGTGLDPGEKLFF
TRBJ2-1 - - TRBV19 TGTGCCAGTAGTCCCGTGTATACCTACAATGAGCAGTTCTTC CASSPVYTYNEQFF
TRBJ2-5 TRBD2 - TRBV7-3 TGTGCCAGCAGCTCCCCGGGACTAGGAGGAGAGACCCAGTACTTC CASSSPGLGGETQYF
TRBJ2-7 - - TRBV5-1 TGCGCCAGCAGCCCGGCAGCGGTCTCGCGCCCCTACGAGCAGTACTTC CASSPAAVSRPYEQYF
TRBJ1-2 - once TRBV30 TGTGCCTGGAGAGTTATGGGGCGGGGAGGCTACACCTTC CAWRVMGRGGYTF
TRBJ2-3 - - TRBV5-5 TGTGCCAGCAGCTTCTCATCCCAGGGGTCAGATACGCAGTATTTT CASSFSSQGSDTQYF